Each of the 26 T cell receptor beta chains below was sequenced from the same sample in a study of early T cells in non-severe SARS-CoV-2 infection. TCRdb reprocessed the 5' RACE reads with MiXCR, giving one entry per CDR3 protein. The table includes nearly 95,000 distinct CDR3 sequences, roughly 17% detected once. Here the sequenced sample was whole blood, taken at baseline. The source of these receptors is an adult who was a healthcare worker with PCR-confirmed SARS-CoV-2 infection or an uninfected control (not recorded which).

This clonotype has a handful of counts. The rearrangement links TRBV25-1 to TRBJ1-4, with D hard to call. The CDR3 is 12 amino acids. CDR1 MGHDK and CDR2 SYGVNS come from the germline V gene. The V gene lost 2 bases and the J gene lost 11 bases, with 9 bases spanning the gap. The CDR3 DNA reads as TGTGCCAGCAGTGAAGCTGACGGGAAACTGTTTTTT. Encoded protein: CASSEADGKLFF.

This clonotype has just a few counts. V is TRBV2 and J is TRBJ1-1; D unclear. The CDR3 contains 13 residues. V lost 6 bases, J lost 5 bases, and 13 bases lay in between. CDR1 and CDR2 from the germline V gene are SNHLY and FYNNEI. CDR3 in amino acids: CASRESQVTEAFF. CDR3 nucleotide sequence: TGTGCCAGCAGGGAAAGCCAGGTGACTGAAGCTTTCTTT. Full variable domain (rest looked up from reference TRBV2 and TRBJ1-1): EPEVTQTPSHQVTQMGQEVILRCVPISNHLYFYWYRQILGQKVEFLVSFYNNEISEKSEIFDDQFSVERPDGSNFTLKIRSTKLEDSAMYFCASRESQVTEAFFGQGTRLTVV.

The rearrangement links TRBV29-1 to TRBJ1-3; TRBD1 aligns across 8 bases. The J segment lost 3 bases and the V segment lost 4 bases, leaving 5 bases of the junction unmatched. The CDR3 covers 14 residues. Per the germline V gene, CDR1 is SQVTM and CDR2 is ANQGSEA. The CDR3 DNA reads as TGCAGCGTTGCCCTGACAGGGGTTGGAAACACCATATATTTT. Its translation is CSVALTGVGNTIYF.

This clonotype was counted between two and nine times. A single base separates this from a much larger clone, so it may be a read error. The rearrangement joins TRBV11-2 to TRBJ2-2; the D is unclear. Germline V gives CDR1 SGHAT, CDR2 FQNNGV. This CDR3 contains 12 residues. V lost 4 bases, J lost 4 bases, and 4 bases lay in between. DNA for the CDR3: TGTGCCAGCAGCTCGAGCACCGGGGAGCTGTTTTTT. Translating it yields CASSSSTGELFF.

The rearrangement joins TRBV25-1 to TRBJ1-1; D uncertain. The CDR3 sequence is 12 residues long. Trimming removed 4 bases at V and 7 bases at J, with 10 bases between. CDR1 and CDR2 from the germline V gene are MGHDK and SYGVNS. The CDR3 is CASSAAGSEAFF. The CDR3 nucleotides are TGTGCCAGCAGTGCTGCGGGGAGTGAAGCTTTCTTT.

This clonotype was seen many times. The chain employs TRBV5-4 and TRBJ2-4; TRBD1 aligns across 8 bases. Germline values: CDR1 SGHNT, CDR2 YYREEE (reference sequence). The trim removed 2 bases at V and 9 bases at J, leaving 10 bases unmatched. The CDR3 is made up of 15 amino acids. The CDR3 DNA is TGTGCCAGCAGCTTCCAAGAGACAGGGGCCAGCATTCAGTACTTC. It translates to CASSFQETGASIQYF. The full variable domain, with the rest looked up from reference TRBV5-4 and TRBJ2-4, is ETGVTQSPTHLIKTRGQQVTLRCSSQSGHNTVSWYQQALGQGPQFIFQYYREEENGRGNFPPRFSGLQFPNYSSELNVNALELDDSALYLCASSFQETGASIQYFGAGTRLSVL.

This clonotype was counted between two and nine times. The chain is built from TRBV6-6 and TRBJ1-5; 7 nucleotides line up with TRBD1. Germline trimming cut 3 bases from V and 7 bases from J; bases unmatched to any gene: 6. The CDR3 runs 14 residues. Per germline, CDR1 MNHNY and CDR2 SVGAGI (reference sequence). The CDR3 spells CASSYLQGGQPQHF. DNA of the CDR3: TGTGCCAGCAGTTATTTGCAGGGGGGACAGCCCCAGCATTTT.

This clonotype was counted a few times. This rearrangement joins TRBV20-1 to TRBJ2-6; no firm D call. V was trimmed by 3 bases and J by 2 bases, leaving 5 bases between them. Germline V gene data show CDR1 as DFQATT and CDR2 as SNEGSKA (reference sequence). CDR3 length: 13 residues. In DNA form, the CDR3 reads TGCAGTGCTAGGGTGGCTGGGGCCAACGTCCTGACTTTC. This sequence encodes CSARVAGANVLTF.

The V and J genes are TRBV20-1 and TRBJ2-1, with D possibly TRBD1 on 6 matching bases. V dropped 5 bases and J dropped 0 bases, with 17 bases sitting between them. From germline, CDR1 is DFQATT and CDR2 SNEGSKA (reference sequence). The CDR3 runs to 16 residues. The CDR3 sequence is CSAEEARGSSYNEQFF. CDR3 bases: TGCAGTGCTGAGGAGGCCAGGGGAAGCTCCTACAATGAGCAGTTCTTC.

This clonotype was seen a few times. This CDR3 is CASSQATGQGRSPLHF. For the CDR3, the DNA is TGCGCCAGCAGCCAAGCTACGGGACAGGGGCGTTCACCCCTCCACTTT. The chain employs TRBV4-1 and TRBJ1-6; 10 bases match TRBD1. The CDR3 is 16 residues long. V lost 1 base and J lost 9; bases outside the gene matches: 6. Germline V gene sequence: CDR1 MGHRA, CDR2 YSYEKL.

There are a few counts of this clonotype. V and J are TRBV28 and TRBJ2-7; D remains ambiguous. V lost 5 bases, J lost 6 bases, and 11 bases lay in between. This CDR3 has 12 residues. CDR1 is MDHEN, CDR2 SYDVKM, per germline. The CDR3 DNA sequence: TGTGCCAGCAGTCTCGAGGCTTTCGAGCAGTACTTC. Translating it yields CASSLEAFEQYF. Combining the CDR3 with reference TRBV28 and TRBJ2-7 gives the whole variable domain DVKVTQSSRYLVKRTGEKVFLECVQDMDHENMFWYRQDPGLGLRLIYFSYDVKMKEKGDIPEGYSVSREKKERFSLILESASTNQTSMYLCASSLEAFEQYFGPGTRLTVT.

The chain combines TRBV28 with TRBJ1-1, with D possibly matching TRBD1 (6 bases). The CDR3 contains 15 residues. The V gene lost 3 bases and the J gene lost 2 bases, with 13 bases spanning the gap. CDR1 MDHEN and CDR2 SYDVKM come from the germline V gene. The CDR3 here is CASSFYTGINTEAFF. The CDR3 nucleotides read TGTGCCAGCAGTTTCTACACAGGGATCAACACTGAAGCTTTCTTT. Full variable domain (rest looked up from reference TRBV28 and TRBJ1-1): DVKVTQSSRYLVKRTGEKVFLECVQDMDHENMFWYRQDPGLGLRLIYFSYDVKMKEKGDIPEGYSVSREKKERFSLILESASTNQTSMYLCASSFYTGINTEAFFGQGTRLTVV.

The rearrangement joins TRBV2 to TRBJ2-6, with D tentatively TRBD1 (6 bases). The germline V gene encodes CDR1 SNHLY and CDR2 FYNNEI. V dropped 6 bases and J dropped 0 bases, with 9 bases sitting between them. The CDR3 sequence is 15 residues long. This CDR3 reads CASRGQNSGANVLTF. The CDR3 DNA follows: TGTGCCAGCAGAGGACAGAACTCTGGGGCCAACGTCCTGACTTTC.

The DNA of the CDR3 is TGTGCCAGCAGGGGACAGGGGTCAGGTGAGCAGTTCTTC. Its protein product is CASRGQGSGEQFF. The V and J genes are TRBV12-3 or TRBV12-4 and TRBJ2-1; 10 bases are a match to TRBD1. The J segment lost 9 bases and the V segment lost 6 bases, leaving 5 bases of the junction unmatched. The CDR3 loop spans 13 amino acids.

The V gene is TRBV12-3 or TRBV12-4, the J gene TRBJ2-5, with a weak D call TRBD1 (6 bases). Trimming removed 7 bases at V and 1 base at J, with 10 bases between. The CDR3 spans 13 residues. The CDR3 DNA is TGTGCCAGCAAAAGGACAGCCCAAGAGACCCAGTACTTC. It codes for CASKRTAQETQYF.

This clonotype was seen a handful of times. The CDR3 is CASTAGTYEQYF. The CDR3 region has the DNA TGTGCCAGCACGGCAGGCACCTACGAGCAGTACTTC. This chain uses TRBV6-1 with TRBJ2-7; D not certain. Trimming cost V 7 bases and J 2 bases, with 9 bases left between them. The CDR3 loop spans 12 amino acids. Germline CDR1 is MNHNS and CDR2 is SASEGT.

This clonotype has just a few counts. In DNA form, the CDR3 reads TGCGCCAGCAGCCAGGAAGGACTAGCGGCCGGAGGGCAGTACTTC. Residues: CASSQEGLAAGGQYF. The chain links TRBV4-3 to TRBJ2-7, with 10 positions matching TRBD2. J gave up 9 bases and V 3 bases, and 11 bases lay outside the gene matches. Germline CDR1 LGHNA, CDR2 YSLEER. The CDR3 extends over 15 amino acids.

This clonotype was detected a few times. The chain is built from TRBV9 and TRBJ1-1; 8 nucleotides align to TRBD1. The germline gives CDR1 SGDLS, CDR2 YYNGEE. V shed 3 bases, J shed 1 base, and the junction held 5 bases outside the gene matches. The CDR3 runs to 15 residues. CDR3 loop: CASSADRAGNTEAFF. In nucleotides, the CDR3 is TGTGCCAGCAGCGCGGACAGGGCTGGGAACACTGAAGCTTTCTTT.

V usage is TRBV4-3 and J usage is TRBJ2-5; D is perhaps TRBD2 (5 bases). V dropped 4 bases and J dropped 5 bases, with 17 bases sitting between them. The CDR3 is 15 residues long. CDR1 is LGHNA and CDR2 is YSLEER in the germline V gene. In nucleotides, the CDR3 is TGCGCCAGCAGCCTAACACTCCTAGCTATGGAGACCCAGTACTTC. Its translation is CASSLTLLAMETQYF.

The rearrangement links TRBV5-1 to TRBJ2-5; 12 bases agree with TRBD2. Germline V gives CDR1 SGHRS, CDR2 YFSETQ. V lost 0 bases, J lost 6 bases, and 3 bases stayed unmatched. There are 15 residues in the CDR3. CDR3 sequence reads: CASSLAGTSGQTQYF. As DNA, the CDR3 is TGCGCCAGCAGCTTGGCCGGGACTAGCGGGCAGACCCAGTACTTC. The whole variable domain, filled in from reference TRBV5-1 and TRBJ2-5, reads KAGVTQTPRYLIKTRGQQVTLSCSPISGHRSVSWYQQTPGQGLQFLFEYFSETQRNKGNFPGRFSGRQFSNSRSEMNVSTLELGDSALYLCASSLAGTSGQTQYFGPGTRLLVL.

In this sample, this clonotype turned up many times. CDR3 loop: CASSQEPSVYNEQFF. CDR3 DNA sequence: TGTGCCAGCAGCCAAGAACCTAGCGTCTACAATGAGCAGTTCTTC. J is TRBJ2-1 and V is TRBV3-1; perhaps TRBD2 as D (6 bases). Looked up from germline, CDR1 is LGHDT and CDR2 is YNNKEL (reference sequence). The CDR3 is 15 residues long. Trimming took off 0 bases at V and 3 bases at J, with 9 bases between the two ends.

This clonotype was seen more than once but under ten times. The CDR3 protein is CASYGTGEETQYF. The CDR3 DNA follows: TGTGCCTCCTACGGGACAGGGGAGGAGACCCAGTACTTC. The chain carries TRBV19 and TRBJ2-5, with 10 bases aligning to TRBD1. The ends lost 11 bases at V and 5 bases at J; junction bases unmatched: 8. This CDR3 spans 13 amino acids. The germline gives CDR1 LNHDA, CDR2 SQIVND (reference sequence).

This clonotype came up a few times. The V gene is TRBV28, the J gene TRBJ1-5; weak D call: TRBD1 (5 bases). V shed 6 bases and J shed 5 bases, with 29 bases lying between them. This CDR3 is built from 19 residues. CDR1 is MDHEN and CDR2 is SYDVKM in the germline V gene. CDR3 DNA: TGTGCCAGCAGCGGGGTTTTCAAGAGAGGGGCCAGACGCGATCAGCCCCAGCATTTT. It codes for CASSGVFKRGARRDQPQHF.

This clonotype appeared a few times. The chain links TRBV3-1 to TRBJ2-4, with D unresolved. V lost 1 base, J lost 8 bases, and 12 bases lay in between. CDR3 length equals 14 residues. The V gene's germline CDR1 is LGHDT and CDR2 YNNKEL (reference sequence). The CDR3 DNA is TGTGCCAGCAGCCAAGTAAATCAGAACGACATTCAGTACTTC. It codes for CASSQVNQNDIQYF.

The rearrangement uses TRBV11-2 and TRBJ2-3; no clear D gene. Germline CDR1 reads SGHAT; CDR2 reads FQNNGV. The CDR3 contains 13 residues. V was cut by 0 bases and J by 6 bases, with 7 bases left in between. The CDR3 coding sequence is TGTGCCAGCAGCTTAGAACCCACTGATACGCAGTATTTT. This gives the protein CASSLEPTDTQYF.

This clonotype has just a few counts. This chain links TRBV29-1 with TRBJ1-1; D gene unclear. Trimming left V 4 bases short and J 1 base short, with 13 bases between. CDR3 size: 14 residues. Germline CDR1 is SQVTM and CDR2 is ANQGSEA. This chain's CDR3 is CSVAGSLRNTEAFF. The DNA of the CDR3 is TGCAGCGTTGCGGGGAGCCTTCGGAACACTGAAGCTTTCTTT.